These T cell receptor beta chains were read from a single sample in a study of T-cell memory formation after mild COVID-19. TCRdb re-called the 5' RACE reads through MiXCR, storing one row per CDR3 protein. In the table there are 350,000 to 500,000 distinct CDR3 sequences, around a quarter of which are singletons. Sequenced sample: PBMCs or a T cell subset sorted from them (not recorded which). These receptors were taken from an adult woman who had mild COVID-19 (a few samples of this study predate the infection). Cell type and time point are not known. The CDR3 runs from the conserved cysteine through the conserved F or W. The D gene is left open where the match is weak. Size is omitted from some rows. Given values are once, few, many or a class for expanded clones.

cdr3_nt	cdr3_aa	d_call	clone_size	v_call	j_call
TGTGCCAGCAGAATTCGCGCGGAGCAGTACTTC	CASRIRAEQYF	-	-	TRBV12-3/TRBV12-4	TRBJ2-7
TGCGCCAGCAGCCACTTAACCGGGACAGGGGGTGACGAGCAGTACTTC	CASSHLTGTGGDEQYF	TRBD1	-	TRBV4-3	TRBJ2-7
TGTGCCAGCAGCCAAGGACTAGCGGGAGGGTGGCAAGAGACCCAGTACTTC	CASSQGLAGGWQETQYF	TRBD2	-	TRBV14	TRBJ2-5
TGCAGTGCTAGAGATACGGATGCAGGAATGAAAGTAGGGGGCCCCATTTACGAGCAGTACTTC	CSARDTDAGMKVGGPIYEQYF	TRBD1	-	TRBV20-1	TRBJ2-7
TGTGCCAGCAGCCATACCGGGACTAGCGGGGTAATCTACGAGCAGTACTTC	CASSHTGTSGVIYEQYF	TRBD2	-	TRBV12-3/TRBV12-4	TRBJ2-7
TGCAGCGTCCGGACAGGAATGGATGGCTACACCTTC	CSVRTGMDGYTF	TRBD1	few	TRBV29-1	TRBJ1-2
TGCGCCAGCAGCCTACAGGAGTTGTTACGTCCTGAAGCTTTCTTT	CASSLQELLRPEAFF	-	few	TRBV5-1	TRBJ1-1
TGTGCCCAAAAGGAGTCGGGTTACGAGCAGTACTTC	CAQKESGYEQYF	-	-	TRBV30	TRBJ2-7
TGCAGTGCTAGAGATATTAGCGGGAACTCCTACAATGAGCAGTTCTTC	CSARDISGNSYNEQFF	TRBD2	-	TRBV20-1	TRBJ2-1
TGCGCCAGCAGCTTGGCGAGCGGGAGTCCTTCCTACAATGAGCAGTTCTTC	CASSLASGSPSYNEQFF	TRBD2	-	TRBV5-1	TRBJ2-1